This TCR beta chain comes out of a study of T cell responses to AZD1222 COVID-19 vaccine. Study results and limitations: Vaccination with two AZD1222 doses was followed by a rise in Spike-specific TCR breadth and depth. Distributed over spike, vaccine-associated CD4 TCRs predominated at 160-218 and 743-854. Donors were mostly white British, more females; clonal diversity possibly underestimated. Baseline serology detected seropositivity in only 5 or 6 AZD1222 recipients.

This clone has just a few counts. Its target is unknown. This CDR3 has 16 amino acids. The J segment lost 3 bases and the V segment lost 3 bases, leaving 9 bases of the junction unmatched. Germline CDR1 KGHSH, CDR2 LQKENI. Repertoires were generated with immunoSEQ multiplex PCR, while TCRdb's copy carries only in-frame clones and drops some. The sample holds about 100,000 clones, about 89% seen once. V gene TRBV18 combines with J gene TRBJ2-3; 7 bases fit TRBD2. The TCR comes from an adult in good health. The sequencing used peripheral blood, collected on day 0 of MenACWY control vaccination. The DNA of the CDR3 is TGTGCCAGCTCACCGGGCGGCGGGGGTGTGACAGATACGCAGTATTTT. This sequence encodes CASSPGGGGVTDTQYF.